These 15 T cell receptor beta chains share one sample of origin, sequenced in a study of cytomegalovirus exposure and HLA in healthy donors (dated by TCRdb to the late 2010s). Library construction relied on the immunoSEQ multiplex PCR assay. For the multiplex PCR, a mixture combining 60 forward primers for TCR Vbeta segments and 13 reverse primers for TCR Jbeta segments was used. TCRdb limited this immuneACCESS table to in-frame rearrangements with V and J called. A share of clones is missing; checked studies link under half to unresolved V genes, and the rest is unexplained. The sample table shows about 150,000 clones, and 80% are seen once. Of the sample, about 13% is held by the ten largest clones. The material sequenced was PBMCs. Source of these receptors: a man aged 30 to 39 in good health and CMV-seropositive.

V is TRBV7-8 and J is TRBJ2-1; possible D gene TRBD2, 6 bases. Germline CDR1 is SGHVS and CDR2 is FQNEAQ. Deletions cut 6 bases from V and 7 bases from J, with 22 bases between. This CDR3 comprises 16 residues. CDR3 coding DNA: TGTGCCAGCAGTCTCCGGACTACAATGCTCCAGAATGAGCAGTTCTTC. This codes for CASSLRTTMLQNEQFF.

The gene calls are TRBV7-8 and TRBJ2-2; possible D gene TRBD1, 6 bases. V shed 1 base and J shed 0 bases, with 12 bases lying between them. Per the germline V gene, CDR1 is SGHVS and CDR2 is FQNEAQ. CDR3 length equals 17 residues. The CDR3 is CASSLDRQAPNTGELFF. Written as DNA, the CDR3 is TGTGCCAGCAGCTTAGATAGACAGGCCCCGAACACCGGGGAGCTGTTTTTT.

The chain is built from TRBV18 and TRBJ2-2, with D uncertain. V lost 2 bases to trimming and J lost 4 bases, with 11 bases between them. The length of the CDR3 is 15 residues. Germline V gene data show CDR1 as KGHSH and CDR2 as LQKENI. DNA for the CDR3: TGTGCCAGCTCACCATTGCAGGATGGCACCGGGGAGCTGTTTTTT. It codes for CASSPLQDGTGELFF.

The chain joins TRBV4-2 to TRBJ2-5; 8 nucleotides line up with TRBD2. After removal of 3 bases from V and 5 bases from J, the junction contained 5 bases not matched to a gene. Germline CDR1 reads LGHNA; CDR2 reads YNFKEQ. The CDR3 contains 14 residues. The CDR3 sequence: CASSQTSAQETQYF. The CDR3 coding sequence is TGTGCCAGCAGCCAGACTAGCGCTCAGGAGACCCAGTACTTC.

This clone has just one count. CDR3 sequence reads: CASSSGWTPTNEKLFF. The CDR3 DNA sequence: TGTGCCAGCAGCTCAGGATGGACACCAACTAATGAAAAACTGTTTTTT. The chain employs TRBV5-6 and TRBJ1-4, with D maybe TRBD1 (5 bases). Germline lookup yields CDR1 SGHDT and CDR2 YYEEEE. Trimming stripped 3 bases from V and 0 bases from J, with 12 bases between. The CDR3 totals 16 residues.

This clone was picked up a small number of times. The V call is TRBV19, the J call TRBJ2-1; TRBD2 aligns across 8 bases. The J segment lost 6 bases and the V segment lost 5 bases, leaving 9 bases of the junction unmatched. This CDR3 has 15 amino acids. Germline V gene data show CDR1 as LNHDA and CDR2 as SQIVND (reference sequence). The CDR3 DNA sequence: TGTGCCAGTAGTCTATACGGACTAGCACTCAATGAGCAGTTCTTC. This gives the protein CASSLYGLALNEQFF.

J is TRBJ2-7 and V is TRBV19; 10 bases fit TRBD2. Unmatched junction bases numbered 8, after V lost 6 bases and J lost 3 bases. The CDR3 sequence is 15 residues long. Germline V gene sequence: CDR1 LNHDA, CDR2 SQIVND (reference sequence). CDR3 protein: CASSPGVAGGYEQYF. The CDR3 region has the DNA TGTGCCAGTAGCCCCGGGGTAGCGGGAGGCTACGAGCAGTACTTC.

The genes are TRBV4-2 and TRBJ2-7; 8 nucleotides line up with TRBD1. Looked up from germline, CDR1 is LGHNA and CDR2 is YNFKEQ. The junction had 8 bases not matched to a gene; V was cut back by 4 bases and J by 6 bases. This CDR3 has 14 amino acids. The CDR3 region has the DNA TGTGCCAGCAGCCCACTCGACAGGGGTAGCGAGCAGTACTTC. Amino acids: CASSPLDRGSEQYF.

V usage is TRBV4-1 and J usage is TRBJ2-7; D ambiguous. V shed 7 bases and J shed 0 bases, with 10 bases lying between them. The CDR3 is 13 residues long. Germline CDR1 is MGHRA and CDR2 is YSYEKL. In DNA, the CDR3 is TGCGCCAGCATGCGGCTATGCTCCTACGAGCAGTACTTC. Translation: CASMRLCSYEQYF.

The chain has TRBV9 and TRBJ1-3, with TRBD1 as a possible D gene (5 bases). The CDR3 spans 16 residues. From germline, CDR1 is SGDLS and CDR2 YYNGEE. V shed 4 bases and J shed 0 bases, with 14 bases lying between them. CDR3 DNA sequence: TGTGCCAGCAGCCCCTTTGGGGGGTACTCTGGAAACACCATATATTTT. It codes for CASSPFGGYSGNTIYF.

This clone was seen more than once but under ten times. The genes are TRBV27 and TRBJ2-7; 9 nucleotides line up with TRBD2. The CDR3 consists of 15 residues. Germline assignment: CDR1 MNHEY and CDR2 SMNVEV (reference sequence). The V gene end was trimmed by 6 bases and the J gene end by 3 bases; junction bases not matched to a gene: 9. The CDR3 nucleotides are TGTGCCAGCAGCCCTCGGGGACTAGCCTACTACGAGCAGTACTTC. It specifies CASSPRGLAYYEQYF.

V is TRBV19 and J is TRBJ2-5; possible D gene TRBD2, 6 bases. Trimming shortened V by 7 bases and J by 5 bases, and 17 bases separated the two germline ends. From germline, CDR1 is LNHDA and CDR2 SQIVND (reference sequence). The CDR3 is 14 amino acids. CDR3 loop: CASNTSPQDETQYF. The CDR3 nucleotides are TGTGCCAGTAATACTAGCCCTCAGGACGAGACCCAGTACTTC.

The chain carries TRBV5-1 and TRBJ2-5; TRBD2 matches at 7 bases. V lost 3 bases to trimming and J lost 5 bases; unmatched junction nucleotides: 7. The V gene's germline CDR1 is SGHRS and CDR2 YFSETQ. This CDR3 is 14 amino acids long. CDR3: CASSSRGVRETQYF. CDR3 nucleotide sequence: TGCGCCAGCAGCTCCCGGGGGGTTCGGGAGACCCAGTACTTC.

The chain carries TRBV7-3 and TRBJ2-1, with 11 bases aligning to TRBD2. The germline CDR1 and CDR2 sequences are SGHTA and FQGTGA. The CDR3 has 16 amino acids. V trimming: 5 bases; J trimming: 10 bases; junction bases outside the gene matches: 13. CDR3 protein: CASSLGSPLAGEEQFF. The CDR3, as DNA: TGTGCCAGCAGCCTGGGGAGTCCACTAGCGGGAGAAGAGCAGTTCTTC.

This chain connects TRBV6-1 to TRBJ1-2, with no clear D. Germline V gene data show CDR1 as MNHNS and CDR2 as SASEGT. The CDR3 has 14 residues. V lost 2 bases and J 8 bases, leaving 15 bases between the germline ends. CDR3 loop: CASSELREAGGYTF. The CDR3 DNA sequence: TGTGCCAGCAGTGAACTTCGGGAAGCAGGCGGCTACACCTTC.